Listed below are T cell receptor beta chains from one sample, sequenced in a study of blood T cell repertoires in COVID-19. TCRdb keeps only in-frame clones here, not all; method: immunoSEQ multiplex PCR. Seen here are about 100,000 clones, 70% to 90% observed once, and the top ten hold 2.9%. The sample was peripheral blood. The receptor source for this set is an elderly woman with acute or convalescent COVID-19. CDR3s leave out the opening cysteine and the closing phenylalanine or tryptophan.

j_call v_call cdr3_aa
TRBJ2-2 TRBV27 ASSLRAVGGINANTGELF
TRBJ1-3 TRBV13 ASSLLDRASGNTIY
TRBJ1-5 TRBV2 ASREGQSNQPQH
TRBJ2-1 TRBV24-1 ATSDPGGEQF
TRBJ2-1 TRBV19 ASRVYNEQF
TRBJ2-7 TRBV7-8 ASSFAGETYEQY
TRBJ1-1 TRBV12-3/TRBV12-4 ASSSGNTEAF
TRBJ2-1 TRBV19 ASSVTGGYNEQF
TRBJ2-3 TRBV19 ASRGTSGRLGGTDTQY
TRBJ2-1 TRBV19 ASTSPQGPNNEQF
TRBJ2-7 TRBV19 ASSILAQGTYEQY
TRBJ2-2 TRBV9 ASSPLPHPGGTGELF
TRBJ2-1 TRBV7-8 ASSRREYFYNEQF